The TCR beta chain under discussion was sequenced for a study of lymphopenia after photon versus proton radiotherapy. Study observations and caveats: Authors raise, but do not show, better survival with proton therapy. Post-nadir TCR diversity decline inversely tracked overall survival among those who died. Under photons, naive T cells and diversity fell while effector/memory populations rose. After lymphocyte nadir, photon-treated repertoires showed oligoclonal expansion, especially CD8+ Temra.

Profiling relied on immunoSEQ multiplex PCR, and the TCRdb table lists in-frame clones only, not all of them. The table includes over 55,000 clones, around 87% detected once. Germline CDR1 reads LGHNT; CDR2 reads FRNRAP. Trimming cost V 8 bases and J 3 bases, with 16 bases left between them. The CDR3 is 15 amino acids. In the case of this clone: Its cognate antigen is unknown.

Here the sequenced sample was peripheral blood, taken from a patient treated with proton-based radiotherapy. V and J are TRBV12-5 and TRBJ2-2; D possibly matches TRBD1 or TRBD2 (5 bases each). The receptor was isolated from a man aged 80 or over with esophageal cancer. CDR3 residues: CASSVGLRDTGELFF. The CDR3 nucleotides are TGTGCTAGTTCTGTGGGGCTGAGGGACACCGGGGAGCTGTTTTTT.